Listed below are T cell receptor beta chains from one sample, sequenced in a study of T cells in localized non-small cell lung cancer. Repertoires were generated with immunoSEQ multiplex PCR, while TCRdb's copy carries only in-frame clones and drops some. The table lists fewer than 95,000 clones, approximately 91% of them singletons. The source material was PBMCs, sampled before any cancer treatment. The receptors originated from a woman aged 40-69 years with stage II squamous cell lung carcinoma. Both conserved end residues are trimmed from each CDR3. Each record gives: J gene, V gene, CDR3 length, D gene, CDR3 protein. D genes are given only for firm matches.

TRBJ1-2	TRBV5-1	12	-	ASSLDGRNYGYT
TRBJ1-2	TRBV6-1	12	-	ASRRAGTGYGYT
TRBJ2-7	TRBV6-1	14	TRBD2	ASSDLSGKRSYEQY
TRBJ2-1	TRBV10-1	12	-	ASSPFDLGNEQF
TRBJ2-5	TRBV18	12	TRBD2	ANSPAGARETQY
TRBJ1-2	TRBV5-4	12	-	ASSSPTSNYGYT
TRBJ2-2	TRBV6-6	14	TRBD1	ASSYPGQGSTGELF
TRBJ1-2	TRBV12-5	13	TRBD1	ASGSLTGGADGYT
TRBJ2-2	TRBV27	13	TRBD1	ASRLDRANTGELF
TRBJ1-1	TRBV27	11	-	ASRLDRNTEAF
TRBJ2-1	TRBV7-8	14	TRBD2	ASSLRGLAGRNEQF
TRBJ1-1	TRBV5-1	12	-	ASSLSAANTEAF
TRBJ1-6	TRBV5-1	15	TRBD1	ASSPGWDRLRNSPLH
TRBJ2-5	TRBV23-1	16	TRBD1	ASSLLTPGTGAAETQY
TRBJ1-6	TRBV7-9	13	-	ASSLEPADNSPLH
TRBJ2-5	TRBV6-9	14	-	ASPPPPKEFQETQY
TRBJ2-2	TRBV7-6	14	-	ASSSRQGGGTGELF
TRBJ2-1	TRBV7-7	11	TRBD1	ASSSTGANEQF
TRBJ2-7	TRBV7-6	11	-	ASSLTQGYEQY
TRBJ2-2	TRBV19	15	-	ASSIDRTYANTGELF
TRBJ2-1	TRBV6-4	14	TRBD2	ASSEWREGGYNEQF
TRBJ2-4	TRBV29-1	11	-	SVEGLAKNIQY
TRBJ2-3	TRBV15	12	-	ATSLLSGGDTQY
TRBJ1-1	TRBV5-1	12	TRBD1	ASSPPTGLMEAF
TRBJ1-4	TRBV7-9	11	-	ASSLVWNEKLF
TRBJ1-6	TRBV28	13	TRBD1	ASSPRGQVNSPLH
TRBJ1-5	TRBV7-8	11	-	ASSFGGGQPQH
TRBJ1-6	TRBV5-4	15	-	ASSLMFGGSYNSPLH
TRBJ1-2	TRBV10-3	11	TRBD1	ATQTRQGAGYT
TRBJ1-4	TRBV20-1	9	-	SASRNEKLF
TRBJ2-5	TRBV4-1	14	-	ASSHTPSQGRETQY
TRBJ2-7	TRBV6-6	10	-	ASGKGSYEQY
TRBJ2-1	TRBV5-4	13	-	ASSLGQDSYNEQF
TRBJ2-7	TRBV5-1	13	-	ASSLELARPYEQY
TRBJ1-4	TRBV2	11	-	ASRGFLDGKLF
TRBJ1-3	TRBV25-1	10	-	ASSYYGNTIY